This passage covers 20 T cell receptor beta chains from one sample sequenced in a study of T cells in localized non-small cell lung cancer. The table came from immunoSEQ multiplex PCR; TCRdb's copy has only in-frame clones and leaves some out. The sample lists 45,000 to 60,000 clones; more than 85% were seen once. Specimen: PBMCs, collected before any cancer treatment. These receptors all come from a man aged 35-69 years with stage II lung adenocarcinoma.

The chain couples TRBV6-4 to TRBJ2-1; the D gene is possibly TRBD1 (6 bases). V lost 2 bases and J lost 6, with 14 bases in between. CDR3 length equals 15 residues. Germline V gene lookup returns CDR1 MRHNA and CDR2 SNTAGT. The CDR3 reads CASSDKGVDSNEQFF. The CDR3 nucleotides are TGTGCCAGCAGTGACAAGGGGGTAGACTCCAATGAGCAGTTCTTC.

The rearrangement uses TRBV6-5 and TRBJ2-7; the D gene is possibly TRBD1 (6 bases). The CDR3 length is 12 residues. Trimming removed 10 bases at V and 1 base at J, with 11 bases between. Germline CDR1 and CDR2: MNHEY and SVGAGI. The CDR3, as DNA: TGTGCCACCCGGGACAAGTCCTACGAGCAGTACTTC. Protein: CATRDKSYEQYF.

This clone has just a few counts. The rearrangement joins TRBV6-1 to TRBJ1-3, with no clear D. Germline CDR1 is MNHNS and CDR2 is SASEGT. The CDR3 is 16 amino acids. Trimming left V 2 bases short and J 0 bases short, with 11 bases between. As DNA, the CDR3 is TGTGCCAGCAGTGAATCGTATGAGCTCTCTGGAAACACCATATATTTT. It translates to CASSESYELSGNTIYF.

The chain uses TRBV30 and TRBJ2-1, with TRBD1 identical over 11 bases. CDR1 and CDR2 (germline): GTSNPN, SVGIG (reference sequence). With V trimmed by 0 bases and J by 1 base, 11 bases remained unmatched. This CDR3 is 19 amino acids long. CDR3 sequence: CAWSVPIGQGAISYNEQFF. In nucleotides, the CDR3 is TGTGCCTGGAGTGTACCTATCGGACAGGGGGCTATTTCCTACAATGAGCAGTTCTTC.

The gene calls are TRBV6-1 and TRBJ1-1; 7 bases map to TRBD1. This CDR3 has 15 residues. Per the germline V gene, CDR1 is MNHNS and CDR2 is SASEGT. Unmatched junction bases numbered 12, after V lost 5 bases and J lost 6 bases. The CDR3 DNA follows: TGTGCCAGCAGTCATGGTAGGGGGCAAGGGGCTGAAGCTTTCTTT. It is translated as CASSHGRGQGAEAFF.

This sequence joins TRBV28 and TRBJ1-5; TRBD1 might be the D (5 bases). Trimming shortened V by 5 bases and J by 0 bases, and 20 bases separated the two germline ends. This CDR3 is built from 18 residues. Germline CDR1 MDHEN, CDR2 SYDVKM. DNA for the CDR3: TGTGCCAGCAGTGTTCGACCCTTCCTCCAGGGTAGCAATCAGCCCCAGCATTTT. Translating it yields CASSVRPFLQGSNQPQHF.

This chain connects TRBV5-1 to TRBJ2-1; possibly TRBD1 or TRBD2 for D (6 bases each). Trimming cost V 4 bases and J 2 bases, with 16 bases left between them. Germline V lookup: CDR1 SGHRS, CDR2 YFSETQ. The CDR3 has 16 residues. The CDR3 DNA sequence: TGCGCCAGCAGCCCCGACCCCGGGGGCACCTACAATGAGCAGTTCTTC. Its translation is CASSPDPGGTYNEQFF.

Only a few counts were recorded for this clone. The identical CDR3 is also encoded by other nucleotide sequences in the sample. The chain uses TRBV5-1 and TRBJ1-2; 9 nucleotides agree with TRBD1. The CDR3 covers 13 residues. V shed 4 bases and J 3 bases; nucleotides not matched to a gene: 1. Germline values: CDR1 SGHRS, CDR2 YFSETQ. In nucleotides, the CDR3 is TGCGCCAGCAGCAGGGACAGGGACTATGGCTACACCTTC. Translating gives CASSRDRDYGYTF.

CDR3 nucleotides: TGCGCCAGCAGCTTGGAGGGTCTGCAGTTCTTC. Protein sequence: CASSLEGLQFF. This chain joins TRBV5-1 and TRBJ2-1; D uncertain. V was clipped by 0 bases and J by 12 bases, with 7 bases between them. This CDR3 has 11 amino acids. Germline V lookup: CDR1 SGHRS, CDR2 YFSETQ.

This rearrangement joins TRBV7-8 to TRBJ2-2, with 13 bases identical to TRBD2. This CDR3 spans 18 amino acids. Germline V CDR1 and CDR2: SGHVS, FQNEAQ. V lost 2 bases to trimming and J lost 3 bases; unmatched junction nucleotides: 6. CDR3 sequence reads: CASSLSLAGGPDTGELFF. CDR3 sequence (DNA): TGTGCCAGCAGCTTATCACTAGCGGGGGGGCCGGACACCGGGGAGCTGTTTTTT. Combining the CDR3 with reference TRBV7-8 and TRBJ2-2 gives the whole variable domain GAGVSQSPRYKVAKRGQDVALRCDPISGHVSLFWYQQALGQGPEFLTYFQNEAQLDKSGLPSDRFFAERPEGSVSTLKIQRTQQEDSAVYLCASSLSLAGGPDTGELFFGEGSRLTVL.

The CDR3: CASSPTLVFRQPQHF. DNA of the CDR3: TGTGCCAGCAGTCCGACCTTGGTTTTTAGGCAGCCCCAGCATTTT. The chain uses TRBV28 and TRBJ1-5, with no clear D. Germline V gives CDR1 MDHEN, CDR2 SYDVKM. Trimming stripped 5 bases from V and 7 bases from J, with 18 bases between. The CDR3 sequence is 15 residues long. Variable domain in full (rest from reference TRBV28 and TRBJ1-5): DVKVTQSSRYLVKRTGEKVFLECVQDMDHENMFWYRQDPGLGLRLIYFSYDVKMKEKGDIPEGYSVSREKKERFSLILESASTNQTSMYLCASSPTLVFRQPQHFGDGTRLSIL.

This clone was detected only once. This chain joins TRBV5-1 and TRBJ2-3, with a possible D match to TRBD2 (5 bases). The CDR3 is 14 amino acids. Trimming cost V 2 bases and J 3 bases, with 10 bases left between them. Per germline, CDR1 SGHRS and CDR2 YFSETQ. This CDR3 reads CASSLASSTDTQYF. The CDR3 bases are TGCGCCAGCAGCTTAGCTAGCAGTACAGATACGCAGTATTTT.

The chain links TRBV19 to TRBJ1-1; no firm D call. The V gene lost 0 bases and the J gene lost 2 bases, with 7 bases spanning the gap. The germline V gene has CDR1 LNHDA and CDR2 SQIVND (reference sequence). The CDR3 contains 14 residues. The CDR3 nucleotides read TGTGCCAGTAGTATAGACAGCCGAAACACTGAAGCTTTCTTT. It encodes CASSIDSRNTEAFF.

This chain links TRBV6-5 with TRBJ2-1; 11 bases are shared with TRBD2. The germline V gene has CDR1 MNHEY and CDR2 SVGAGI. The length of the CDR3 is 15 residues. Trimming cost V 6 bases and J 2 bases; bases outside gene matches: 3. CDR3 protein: CASRTSGGPYNEQFF. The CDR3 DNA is TGTGCCAGCAGAACTAGCGGGGGCCCCTACAATGAGCAGTTCTTC.

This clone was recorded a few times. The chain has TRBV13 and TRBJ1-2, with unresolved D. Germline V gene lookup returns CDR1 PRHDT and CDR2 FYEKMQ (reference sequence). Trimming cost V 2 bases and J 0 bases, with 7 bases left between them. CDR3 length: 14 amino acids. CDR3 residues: CASSLRITNYGYTF. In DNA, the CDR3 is TGTGCCAGCAGCTTACGGATTACTAACTATGGCTACACCTTC.

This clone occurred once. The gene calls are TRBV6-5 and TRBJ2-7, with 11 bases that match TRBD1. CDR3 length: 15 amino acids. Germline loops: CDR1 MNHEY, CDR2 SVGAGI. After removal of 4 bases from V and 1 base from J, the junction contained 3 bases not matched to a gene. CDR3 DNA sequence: TGTGCCAGCAGTTGGGGGACAGGGGGATCCTACGAGCAGTACTTC. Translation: CASSWGTGGSYEQYF.

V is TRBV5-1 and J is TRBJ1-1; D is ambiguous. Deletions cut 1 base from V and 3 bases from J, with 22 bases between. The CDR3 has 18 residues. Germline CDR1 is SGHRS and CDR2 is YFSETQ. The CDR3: CASSLRAATTLGDTEAFF. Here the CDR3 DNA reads TGCGCCAGCAGCTTGAGGGCAGCGACTACCCTCGGGGACACTGAAGCTTTCTTT.

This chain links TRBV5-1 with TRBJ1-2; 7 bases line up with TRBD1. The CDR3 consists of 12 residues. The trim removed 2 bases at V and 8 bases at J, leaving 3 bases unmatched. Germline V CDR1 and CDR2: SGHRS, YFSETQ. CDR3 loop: CASSLTGEGYTF. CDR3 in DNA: TGCGCCAGCAGCTTAACAGGGGAGGGCTACACCTTC. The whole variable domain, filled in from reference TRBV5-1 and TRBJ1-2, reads KAGVTQTPRYLIKTRGQQVTLSCSPISGHRSVSWYQQTPGQGLQFLFEYFSETQRNKGNFPGRFSGRQFSNSRSEMNVSTLELGDSALYLCASSLTGEGYTFGSGTRLTVV.

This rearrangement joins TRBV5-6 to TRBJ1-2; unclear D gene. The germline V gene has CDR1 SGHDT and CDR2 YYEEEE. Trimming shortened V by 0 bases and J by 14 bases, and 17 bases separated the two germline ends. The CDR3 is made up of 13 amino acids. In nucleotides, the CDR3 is TGTGCCAGCAGCTTGGAAGTCGGACGCTCTCGGACCTTC. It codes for CASSLEVGRSRTF.

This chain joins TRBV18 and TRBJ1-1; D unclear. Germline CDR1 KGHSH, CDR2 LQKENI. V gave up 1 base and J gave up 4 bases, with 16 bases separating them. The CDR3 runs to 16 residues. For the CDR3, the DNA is TGTGCCAGCTCACCACAATTATACGGAGGCGGCACTGAAGCTTTCTTT. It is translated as CASSPQLYGGGTEAFF.